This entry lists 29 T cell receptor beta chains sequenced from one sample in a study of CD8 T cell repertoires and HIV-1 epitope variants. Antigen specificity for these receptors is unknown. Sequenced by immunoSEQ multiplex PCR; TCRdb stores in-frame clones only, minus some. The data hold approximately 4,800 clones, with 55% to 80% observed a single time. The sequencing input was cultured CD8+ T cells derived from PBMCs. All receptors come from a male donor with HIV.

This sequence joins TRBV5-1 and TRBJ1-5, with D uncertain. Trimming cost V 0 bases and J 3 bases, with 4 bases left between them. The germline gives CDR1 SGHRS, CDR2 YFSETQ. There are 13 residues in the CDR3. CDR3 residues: CASSLGNNQPQHF. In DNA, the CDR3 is TGCGCCAGCAGCTTGGGGAACAATCAGCCCCAGCATTTT. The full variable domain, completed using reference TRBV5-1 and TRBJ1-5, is KAGVTQTPRYLIKTRGQQVTLSCSPISGHRSVSWYQQTPGQGLQFLFEYFSETQRNKGNFPGRFSGRQFSNSRSEMNVSTLELGDSALYLCASSLGNNQPQHFGDGTRLSIL.

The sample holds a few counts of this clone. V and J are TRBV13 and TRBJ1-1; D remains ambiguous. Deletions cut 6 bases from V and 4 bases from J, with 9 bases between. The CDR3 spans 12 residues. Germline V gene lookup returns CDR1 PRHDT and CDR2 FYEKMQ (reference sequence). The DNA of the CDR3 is TGTGCCAGCAGTAGAGCGGCCACTGAAGCTTTCTTT. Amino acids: CASSRAATEAFF.

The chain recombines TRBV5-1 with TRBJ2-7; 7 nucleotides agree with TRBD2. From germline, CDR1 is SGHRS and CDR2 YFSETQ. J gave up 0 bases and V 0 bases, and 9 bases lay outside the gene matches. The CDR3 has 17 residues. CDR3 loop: CASSLGGSSGHSYEQYF. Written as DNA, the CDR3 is TGCGCCAGCAGCTTGGGGGGTTCTAGCGGCCACTCCTACGAGCAGTACTTC. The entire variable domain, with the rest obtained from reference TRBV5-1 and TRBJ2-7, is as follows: KAGVTQTPRYLIKTRGQQVTLSCSPISGHRSVSWYQQTPGQGLQFLFEYFSETQRNKGNFPGRFSGRQFSNSRSEMNVSTLELGDSALYLCASSLGGSSGHSYEQYFGPGTRLTVT.

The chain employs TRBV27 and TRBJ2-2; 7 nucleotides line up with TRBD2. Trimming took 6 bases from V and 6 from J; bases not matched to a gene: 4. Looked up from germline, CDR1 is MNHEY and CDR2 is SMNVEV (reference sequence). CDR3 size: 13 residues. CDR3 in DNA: TGTGCCAGCAGGGGGAGGGGTGCCGGGGAGCTGTTTTTT. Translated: CASRGRGAGELFF.

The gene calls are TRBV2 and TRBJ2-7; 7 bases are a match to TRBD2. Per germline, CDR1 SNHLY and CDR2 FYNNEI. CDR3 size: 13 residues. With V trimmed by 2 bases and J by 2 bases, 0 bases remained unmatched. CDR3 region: CASSELAAYEQYF. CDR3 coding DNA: TGTGCCAGCAGTGAACTAGCGGCCTACGAGCAGTACTTC. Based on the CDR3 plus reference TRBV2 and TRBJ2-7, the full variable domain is EPEVTQTPSHQVTQMGQEVILRCVPISNHLYFYWYRQILGQKVEFLVSFYNNEISEKSEIFDDQFSVERPDGSNFTLKIRSTKLEDSAMYFCASSELAAYEQYFGPGTRLTVT.

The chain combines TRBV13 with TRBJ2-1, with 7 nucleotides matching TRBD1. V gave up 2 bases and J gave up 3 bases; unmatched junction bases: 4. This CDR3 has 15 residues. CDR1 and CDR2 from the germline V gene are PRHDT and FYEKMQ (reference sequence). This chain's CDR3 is CASSLRDRGYNEQFF. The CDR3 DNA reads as TGTGCCAGCAGCTTAAGGGACAGAGGCTACAATGAGCAGTTCTTC.

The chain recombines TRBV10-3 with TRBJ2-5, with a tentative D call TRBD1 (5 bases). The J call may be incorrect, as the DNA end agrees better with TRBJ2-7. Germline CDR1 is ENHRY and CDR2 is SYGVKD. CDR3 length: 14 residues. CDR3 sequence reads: CAIKDGASSYEQYF. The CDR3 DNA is TGTGCCATCAAAGATGGGGCCAGCTCCTACGAGCAGTACTTC.

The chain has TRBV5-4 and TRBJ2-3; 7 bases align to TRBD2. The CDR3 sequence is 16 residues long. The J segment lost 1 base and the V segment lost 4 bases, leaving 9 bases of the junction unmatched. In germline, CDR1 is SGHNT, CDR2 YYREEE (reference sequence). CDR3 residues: CASSGGGTRGTDTQYF. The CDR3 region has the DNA TGTGCCAGCAGCGGGGGAGGGACGAGGGGCACAGATACGCAGTATTTT. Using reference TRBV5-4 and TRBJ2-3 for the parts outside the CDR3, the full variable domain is ETGVTQSPTHLIKTRGQQVTLRCSSQSGHNTVSWYQQALGQGPQFIFQYYREEENGRGNFPPRFSGLQFPNYSSELNVNALELDDSALYLCASSGGGTRGTDTQYFGPGTRLTVL.

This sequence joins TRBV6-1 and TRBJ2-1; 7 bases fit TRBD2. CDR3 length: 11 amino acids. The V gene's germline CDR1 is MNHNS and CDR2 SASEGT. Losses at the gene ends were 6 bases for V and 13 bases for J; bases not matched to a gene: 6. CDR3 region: CASRGGTQQFF. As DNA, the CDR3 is TGTGCCAGCAGGGGGGGGACCCAACAGTTCTTC.

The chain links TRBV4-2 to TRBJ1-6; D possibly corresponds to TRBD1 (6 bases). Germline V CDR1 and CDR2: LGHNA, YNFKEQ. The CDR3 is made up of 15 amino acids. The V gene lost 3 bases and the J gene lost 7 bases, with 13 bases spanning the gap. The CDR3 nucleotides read TGTGCCAGCAGCCATAACAGGGTTTTAAATTCACCCCTCCACTTT. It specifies CASSHNRVLNSPLHF.

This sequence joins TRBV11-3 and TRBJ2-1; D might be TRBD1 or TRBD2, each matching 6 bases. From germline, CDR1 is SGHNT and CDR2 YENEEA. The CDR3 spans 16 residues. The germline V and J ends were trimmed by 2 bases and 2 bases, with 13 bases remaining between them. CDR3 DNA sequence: TGTGCCAGCAGCTTAAGGAGGGGGGCGACCTACAATGAGCAGTTCTTC. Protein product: CASSLRRGATYNEQFF.

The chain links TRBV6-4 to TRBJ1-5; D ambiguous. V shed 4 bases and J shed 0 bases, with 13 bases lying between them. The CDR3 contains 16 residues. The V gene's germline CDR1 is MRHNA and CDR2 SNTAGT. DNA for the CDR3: TGTGCCAGCAGTGTAAGTTTCCTTCATAGCAATCAGCCCCAGCATTTT. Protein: CASSVSFLHSNQPQHF.

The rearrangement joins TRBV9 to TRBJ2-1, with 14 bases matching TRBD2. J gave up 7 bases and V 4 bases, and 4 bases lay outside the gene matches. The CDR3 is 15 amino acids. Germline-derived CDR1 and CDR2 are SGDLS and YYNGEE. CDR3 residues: CASSLGLAGENEQFF. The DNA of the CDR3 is TGTGCCAGCAGCCTGGGACTAGCGGGAGAAAATGAGCAGTTCTTC.

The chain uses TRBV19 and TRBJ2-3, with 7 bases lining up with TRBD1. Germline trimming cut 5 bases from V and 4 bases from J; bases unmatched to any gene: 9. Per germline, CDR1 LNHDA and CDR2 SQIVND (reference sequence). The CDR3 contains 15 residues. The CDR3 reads CASSPGRGIPDTQYF. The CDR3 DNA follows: TGTGCCAGTAGTCCGGGCAGGGGGATACCAGATACGCAGTATTTT.

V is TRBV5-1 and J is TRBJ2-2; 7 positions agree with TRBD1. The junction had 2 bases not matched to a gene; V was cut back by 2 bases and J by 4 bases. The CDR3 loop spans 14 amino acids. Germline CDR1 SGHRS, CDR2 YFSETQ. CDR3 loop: CASSFSGGTGELFF. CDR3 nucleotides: TGCGCCAGCAGCTTTTCAGGGGGCACCGGGGAGCTGTTTTTT.

The CDR3 protein is CASSLRTGITDTQYF. The CDR3, as DNA: TGCGCCAGCAGCCTCCGGACAGGGATCACAGATACGCAGTATTTT. The chain couples TRBV4-3 to TRBJ2-3; 8 bases map to TRBD1. Germline CDR1 LGHNA, CDR2 YSLEER. With V trimmed by 4 bases and J by 2 bases, 5 bases remained unmatched. This CDR3 spans 15 amino acids.

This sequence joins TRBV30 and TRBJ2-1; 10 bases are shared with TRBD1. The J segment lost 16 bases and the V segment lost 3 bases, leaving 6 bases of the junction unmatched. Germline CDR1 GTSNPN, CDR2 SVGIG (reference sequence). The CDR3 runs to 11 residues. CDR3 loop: CAWSSGTGDFF. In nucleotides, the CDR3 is TGTGCCTGGAGCAGCGGGACAGGGGATTTCTTC.

The DNA of the CDR3 is TGTGCCAGCAGTTTATACAGGGGAGACAATGAGCAGTTCTTC. This translates into CASSLYRGDNEQFF. This chain links TRBV27 with TRBJ2-1, with 7 bases fitting TRBD1. V lost 1 base, J lost 5 bases, and 2 bases stayed unmatched. Germline CDR1 reads MNHEY; CDR2 reads SMNVEV (reference sequence). This CDR3 region has 14 residues.

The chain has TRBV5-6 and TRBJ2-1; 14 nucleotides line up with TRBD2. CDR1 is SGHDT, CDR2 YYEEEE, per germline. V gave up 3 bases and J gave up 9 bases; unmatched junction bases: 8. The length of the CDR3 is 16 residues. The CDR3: CASSSNPGLAGVEQFF. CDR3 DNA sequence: TGTGCCAGCAGCTCAAACCCGGGACTAGCGGGGGTTGAGCAGTTCTTC.

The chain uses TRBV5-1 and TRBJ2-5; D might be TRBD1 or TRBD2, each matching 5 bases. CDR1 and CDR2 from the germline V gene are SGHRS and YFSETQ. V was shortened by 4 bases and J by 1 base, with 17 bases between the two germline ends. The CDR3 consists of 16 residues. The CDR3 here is CASSLTSGRPQETQYF. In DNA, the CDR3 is TGCGCCAGCAGCCTAACTTCGGGACGCCCCCAAGAGACCCAGTACTTC.

The CDR3 here is CASRLLGADTQYF. The DNA of the CDR3 is TGTGCCAGCAGACTCTTAGGGGCAGATACGCAGTATTTT. The chain recombines TRBV2 with TRBJ2-3; a possible D gene is TRBD1 (5 bases). Germline CDR1 and CDR2: SNHLY and FYNNEI. The CDR3 sequence is 13 residues long. V lost 6 bases and J lost 4, with 11 bases in between.

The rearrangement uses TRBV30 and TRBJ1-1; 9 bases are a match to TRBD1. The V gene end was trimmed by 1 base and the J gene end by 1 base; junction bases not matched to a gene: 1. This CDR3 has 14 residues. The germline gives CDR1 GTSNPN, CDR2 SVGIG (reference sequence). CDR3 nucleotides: TGTGCCTGGAGTGCGGGACAGGGGAACACTGAAGCTTTCTTT. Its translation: CAWSAGQGNTEAFF.

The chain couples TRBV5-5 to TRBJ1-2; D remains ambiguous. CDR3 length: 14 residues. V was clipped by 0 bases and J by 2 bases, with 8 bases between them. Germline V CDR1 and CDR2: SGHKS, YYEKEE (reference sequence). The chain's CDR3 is CASSLEEDNYGYTF. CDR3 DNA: TGTGCCAGCAGCTTGGAAGAGGACAACTATGGCTACACCTTC.

The CDR3 DNA reads TGTGCCAGCAGCTTCGGACCGGGGTCCTCACCCCTCCACTTT. This sequence encodes CASSFGPGSSPLHF. The chain uses TRBV7-9 and TRBJ1-6, with D hard to call. Germline CDR1 reads SEHNR; CDR2 reads FQNEAQ (reference sequence). This CDR3 comprises 14 residues. The germline V and J ends were trimmed by 3 bases and 10 bases, with 13 bases remaining between them.

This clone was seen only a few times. The CDR3 loop is CASSLTRDSSYEQYF. The CDR3, as DNA: TGTGCCAGCAGCTTAACCCGGGACTCCTCCTACGAGCAGTACTTC. V and J are TRBV7-2 and TRBJ2-7, with TRBD2 as a possible D gene (6 bases). The germline CDR1 and CDR2 sequences are SGHTA and FQGNSA. The CDR3 covers 15 residues. The V and J ends lost 2 bases and 0 bases respectively, with 11 bases between them.

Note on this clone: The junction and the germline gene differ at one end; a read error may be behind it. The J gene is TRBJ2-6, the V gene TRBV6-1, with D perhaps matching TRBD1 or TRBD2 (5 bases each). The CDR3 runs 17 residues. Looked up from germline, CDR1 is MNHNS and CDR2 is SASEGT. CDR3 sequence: CAISESLGVSGANVLTF. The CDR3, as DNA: TGTGCCATCAGTGAGTCTCTGGGGGTATCTGGGGCCAACGTCCTGACTTTC.

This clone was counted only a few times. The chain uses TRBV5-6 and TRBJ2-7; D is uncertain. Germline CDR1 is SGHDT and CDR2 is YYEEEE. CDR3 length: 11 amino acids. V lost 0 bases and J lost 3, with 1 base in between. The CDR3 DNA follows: TGTGCCAGCAGCTTGGGCTACGAGCAGTACTTC. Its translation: CASSLGYEQYF.

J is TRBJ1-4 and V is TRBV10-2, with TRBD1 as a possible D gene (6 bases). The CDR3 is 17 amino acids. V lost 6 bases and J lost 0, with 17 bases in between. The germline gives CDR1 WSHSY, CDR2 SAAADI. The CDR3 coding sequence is TGCGCCAGCAGCCTGTCTCCTGACAGGCCAACTAATGAAAAACTGTTTTTT. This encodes CASSLSPDRPTNEKLFF.

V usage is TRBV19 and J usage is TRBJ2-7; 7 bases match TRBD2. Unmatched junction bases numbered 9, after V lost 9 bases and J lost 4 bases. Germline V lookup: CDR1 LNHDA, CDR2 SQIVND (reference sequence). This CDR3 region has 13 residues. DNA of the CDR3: TGTGCCAGCCGAAGTTTCGGGGGGTACGAGCAGTACTTC. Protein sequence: CASRSFGGYEQYF.